Following are 5 T cell receptor beta chains from one sample sequenced in a study of T-cell memory formation after mild COVID-19. TCRdb processed the 5' RACE reads anew with MiXCR; each CDR3 protein has one entry. The sample holds under 60,000 distinct CDR3 sequences, around 10% seen once. The specimen was PBMCs or a T cell subset sorted from them (not recorded which). These receptors came from an adult woman who had mild COVID-19 (a few samples of this study predate the infection). Cell type and time point are not known.

This clonotype was detected only a few times. The V call is TRBV25-1, the J call TRBJ2-1; 10 bases are a match to TRBD2. V gave up 5 bases and J gave up 0 bases; unmatched junction bases: 7. The CDR3 loop spans 17 amino acids. The germline V gene encodes CDR1 MGHDK and CDR2 SYGVNS. The CDR3 DNA follows: TGTGCCAGCAGTCTTTCCATAGCGGGGGGCTCCTACAATGAGCAGTTCTTC. This translates into CASSLSIAGGSYNEQFF.

This clonotype was counted many times. This chain links TRBV24-1 with TRBJ2-7, with 8 bases fitting TRBD2. CDR1 and CDR2 from the germline V gene are KGHDR and SFDVKD. V dropped 0 bases and J dropped 6; count of bases not matched to a gene: 9. This CDR3 contains 16 residues. The CDR3 is CATSDLSPSGGFEQYF. The CDR3 coding sequence is TGTGCCACCAGTGATTTGTCCCCGAGCGGGGGTTTCGAGCAGTACTTC.

This clonotype was observed a single time. The chain employs TRBV7-3 and TRBJ2-6; no definite D call. Trimming left V 1 base short and J 0 bases short, with 13 bases between. The CDR3 consists of 18 residues. The germline V gene encodes CDR1 SGHTA and CDR2 FQGTGA. CDR3 DNA sequence: TGTGCCAGCAGCTTAAGAAAGACATCGAGCTCTGGGGCCAACGTCCTGACTTTC. It translates to CASSLRKTSSSGANVLTF.

V gene TRBV6-5 combines with J gene TRBJ1-3; possibly TRBD1 for D (5 bases). V was shortened by 8 bases and J by 9 bases, with 17 bases between the two germline ends. Germline values: CDR1 MNHEY, CDR2 SVGAGI. This CDR3 is built from 13 residues. CDR3 amino acids: CASVQVPEGTIYF. The CDR3 DNA sequence: TGTGCCAGCGTACAGGTCCCGGAGGGCACCATATATTTT.

This clonotype was observed at least ten times. V and J are TRBV12-3 or TRBV12-4 and TRBJ2-3, with D hard to call. The CDR3 length is 12 residues. V was trimmed by 6 bases and J by 4 bases, leaving 8 bases between them. CDR3 nucleotide sequence: TGTGCCAGCAGGGGCGCCCCAGATACGCAGTATTTT. This codes for CASRGAPDTQYF.